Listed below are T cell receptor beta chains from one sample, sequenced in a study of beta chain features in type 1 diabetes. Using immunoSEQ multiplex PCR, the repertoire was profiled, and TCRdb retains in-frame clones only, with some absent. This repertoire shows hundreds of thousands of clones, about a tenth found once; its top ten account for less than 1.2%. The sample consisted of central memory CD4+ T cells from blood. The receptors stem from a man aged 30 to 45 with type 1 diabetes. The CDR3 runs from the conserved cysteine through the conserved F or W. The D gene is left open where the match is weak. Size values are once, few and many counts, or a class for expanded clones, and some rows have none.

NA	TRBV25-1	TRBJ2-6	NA	TGTGCCAGCACCCCTAATGAGGCTGGGGCCAACGTCCTGACTTTC	CASTPNEAGANVLTF
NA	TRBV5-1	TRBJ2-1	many	TGCGCCAGCAGCTTGGAAGTCAACAATGAGCAGTTCTTC	CASSLEVNNEQFF
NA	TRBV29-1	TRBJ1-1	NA	TGCAGCGTTGCTGGGGGCGAGACTCAGAACACTGAAGCTTTCTTT	CSVAGGETQNTEAFF
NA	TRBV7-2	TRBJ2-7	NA	TGTGCCAGCAGCTTAGCCCCCGGCCCTCAATCCTACGAGCAGTACTTC	CASSLAPGPQSYEQYF
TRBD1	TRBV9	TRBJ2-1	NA	TGTGCCAGCAGCGTAGGCTGGGACAGCACCTACAATGAGCAGTTCTTC	CASSVGWDSTYNEQFF
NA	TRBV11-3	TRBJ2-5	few	TGTGCCAGCAGCTCTAGTAACAGGGAGACCCAGTACTTC	CASSSSNRETQYF
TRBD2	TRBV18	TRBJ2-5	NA	TGTGCCAGCTCACCTCAGGGAGGGGACCAAGAGACCCAGTACTTC	CASSPQGGDQETQYF
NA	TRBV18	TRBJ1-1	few	TGTGCCAGCTCACCATTTTGGCGGCAGAAGAACACTGAAGCTTTCTTT	CASSPFWRQKNTEAFF
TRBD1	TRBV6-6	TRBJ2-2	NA	TGTGCCAGCAGGGAAGGGACAGACACCGGGGAGCTGTTTTTT	CASREGTDTGELFF
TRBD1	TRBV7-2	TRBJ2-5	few	TGTGCCAGCAGCTTAGCCGTGGGACAGGGCCAAGAGACCCAGTACTTC	CASSLAVGQGQETQYF
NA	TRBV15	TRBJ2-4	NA	TGTGCCACCAGCGCCACAGGAGGGGGGCGCTCCGTTGGGCCCCTAGCCAAAAACATTCAGTACTTC	CATSATGGGRSVGPLAKNIQYF
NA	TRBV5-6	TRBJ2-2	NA	TGTGCCAGCAGCCTCGACGGGGAGCTGTTTTTT	CASSLDGELFF
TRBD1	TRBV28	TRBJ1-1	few	TGTGCCAGCAGAGACAGGGGGCGAAGCACTGAAGCTTTCTTT	CASRDRGRSTEAFF
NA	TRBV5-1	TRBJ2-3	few	TGCGCCAGCAGCCGTCTTGTGGGGGGCCTCACAGATACGCAGTATTTT	CASSRLVGGLTDTQYF
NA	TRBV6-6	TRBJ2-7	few	TGTGCCAGCAGTTACACCCAGACAGGAGTTGAGCAGTACTTC	CASSYTQTGVEQYF
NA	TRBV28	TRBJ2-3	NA	TGTGCCAGCAGTCAAACAAGAGATACGCAGTATTTT	CASSQTRDTQYF
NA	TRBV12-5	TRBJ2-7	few	TGTGCTAGTGGTTTGGTACGAGGGGACGCGTCCTACGAGCAGTACTTC	CASGLVRGDASYEQYF
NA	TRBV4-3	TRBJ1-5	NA	TGCGCCAGCAGCCAAGACGAGGAAAGCAATCAGCCCCAGCATTTT	CASSQDEESNQPQHF
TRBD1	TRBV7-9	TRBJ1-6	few	TGTGCCAGCAGCCCGACCGGGACAGGGAAATCACCCCTCCACTTT	CASSPTGTGKSPLHF
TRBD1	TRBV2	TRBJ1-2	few	TGTGCCAGCAGCGCCGGGACAGGGGTTTATGGCTACACCTTC	CASSAGTGVYGYTF
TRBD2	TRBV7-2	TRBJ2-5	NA	TGTGCCAGCGGCGTAGCGGGGGCGCAAGAGACCCAGTACTTC	CASGVAGAQETQYF
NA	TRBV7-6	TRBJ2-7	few	TGTGCCAGCAGCTTAGGTTTTGGCTACGAGCAGTACTTC	CASSLGFGYEQYF
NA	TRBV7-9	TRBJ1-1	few	TGTGCCAGCCAGCTGGTTTTGGACACTGAAGCTTTCTTT	CASQLVLDTEAFF
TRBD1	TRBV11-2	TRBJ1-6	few	TGTGCCAGCAGCTTAGATGGGACAGGGTTCAATTCACCCCTCCACTTT	CASSLDGTGFNSPLHF